Listed here are 22 T cell receptor beta chains from one sample, sequenced in a study of shared clonotypes between healthy human individuals (dated by TCRdb to 2019 to 2021). Receptor amplification or capture employed the immunoSEQ multiplex PCR assay. TCRdb mirrors the immuneACCESS table, restricted to in-frame sequences. Some clones are absent from its copies; in checked studies, under half trace to an unresolved V gene, and the reason for the others is unknown. This sample has more than 1.2 million clones in its table, and approximately 98.5% of those were observed once. Approximately 0.4% of the sample comes from the top ten. Source material: naive CD4+ T cells sorted from blood. The cell subset or site label for this specimen denotes: CD45RA+ positively selected. These receptors were obtained from a man aged 25 to 40 in good health.

This clone was seen at least ten times. The V and J genes are TRBV10-3 and TRBJ2-5, with D perhaps matching TRBD1 or TRBD2 (5 bases each). Trimming pared 6 bases from V and 2 bases from J, leaving 10 bases between. CDR1 ENHRY and CDR2 SYGVKD come from the germline V gene. This CDR3 contains 13 residues. The CDR3 DNA follows: TGTGCCATCAGCGAGGGGAGACAAGAGACCCAGTACTTC. It is translated as CAISEGRQETQYF.

This clone was recorded only once. The chain is built from TRBV7-9 and TRBJ2-3, with 8 bases aligning to TRBD2. The CDR3 is 15 amino acids. Germline CDR1 is SEHNR and CDR2 is FQNEAQ (reference sequence). V lost 4 bases to trimming and J lost 0 bases; unmatched junction nucleotides: 3. In nucleotides, the CDR3 is TGTGCCAGCAGCTCCTCGGGAGGGAGCACAGATACGCAGTATTTT. It encodes CASSSSGGSTDTQYF.

The chain couples TRBV14 to TRBJ2-7, with 9 positions matching TRBD2. V lost 1 base, J lost 6 bases, and 4 bases stayed unmatched. The germline V gene encodes CDR1 SGHDN and CDR2 FVKESK. CDR3 size: 14 residues. As DNA, the CDR3 is TGTGCCAGCAGCCAAGTTTCAGCGGGAGGCGAGCAGTACTTC. Protein sequence: CASSQVSAGGEQYF.

The chain links TRBV5-1 to TRBJ2-7, with D perhaps TRBD2 (6 bases). Trimming cost V 0 bases and J 2 bases, with 15 bases left between them. Per germline, CDR1 SGHRS and CDR2 YFSETQ. The CDR3 runs 16 residues. In DNA form, the CDR3 reads TGCGCCAGCAGCTTGGCCGCGTCGGGAGCCCCCTACGAGCAGTACTTC. Amino acids: CASSLAASGAPYEQYF.

V and J are TRBV2 and TRBJ2-2; D is unresolved. The CDR3 spans 15 residues. CDR1 is SNHLY, CDR2 FYNNEI, per germline. V lost 4 bases and J 2 bases, leaving 11 bases between the germline ends. CDR3 region: CASSVGQENTGELFF. The DNA for the CDR3 is TGTGCCAGCAGTGTCGGCCAGGAAAACACCGGGGAGCTGTTTTTT.

The chain employs TRBV7-9 and TRBJ2-1; TRBD2 aligns across 12 bases. Germline V lookup: CDR1 SEHNR, CDR2 FQNEAQ (reference sequence). J gave up 7 bases and V 5 bases, and 9 bases lay outside the gene matches. The CDR3 is made up of 16 amino acids. The CDR3 coding sequence is TGTGCCAGCAGCGTAGGCAGGACTAGCGGGATAAATGAGCAGTTCTTC. Translated: CASSVGRTSGINEQFF.

For the CDR3, the DNA is TGTGCCAGCAGTTTCTTCGAGAGGATTGAAGCTTTCTTT. Amino acid sequence: CASSFFERIEAFF. The gene calls are TRBV28 and TRBJ1-1; D remains unclear. The CDR3 is made up of 13 amino acids. Trimming removed 3 bases at V and 7 bases at J, with 12 bases between. CDR1 and CDR2 (germline): MDHEN, SYDVKM.

The V gene is TRBV5-5, the J gene TRBJ1-5; 7 bases line up with TRBD1. CDR1 and CDR2 from the germline V gene are SGHKS and YYEKEE (reference sequence). The CDR3 has 14 residues. The J segment lost 2 bases and the V segment lost 5 bases, leaving 4 bases of the junction unmatched. CDR3 sequence reads: CASSGTDGNQPQHF. The CDR3 coding sequence is TGTGCCAGCAGTGGGACAGATGGCAATCAGCCCCAGCATTTT.

This sequence joins TRBV15 and TRBJ2-5; D gene unclear. Germline CDR1 reads LNHNV; CDR2 reads YYDKDF (reference sequence). This CDR3 is built from 13 residues. Between the trimmed V and J ends, which lost 0 bases and 2 bases, there was a span of 4 bases. CDR3 nucleotide sequence: TGTGCCACCAGCAGAGAACTACAAGAGACCCAGTACTTC. Translation: CATSRELQETQYF.

The rearrangement uses TRBV6-5 and TRBJ1-4; tentatively, D is TRBD1 (5 bases). The CDR3 consists of 14 residues. Germline CDR1 reads MNHEY; CDR2 reads SVGAGI. Between the trimmed V and J ends, which lost 6 bases and 8 bases, there was a span of 16 bases. CDR3 sequence (DNA): TGTGCCAGCAGGGTACAGCAGGGTTCCGAAAAACTGTTTTTT. This encodes CASRVQQGSEKLFF.

The chain combines TRBV5-4 with TRBJ2-1; 11 nucleotides line up with TRBD2. V dropped 3 bases and J dropped 2; count of bases not matched to a gene: 1. Germline loops: CDR1 SGHNT, CDR2 YYREEE (reference sequence). The CDR3 spans 15 residues. The CDR3 here is CASSSGLAAYNEQFF. In DNA form, the CDR3 reads TGTGCCAGCAGCTCGGGACTAGCGGCCTACAATGAGCAGTTCTTC. The full variable domain, its missing parts supplied by reference TRBV5-4 and TRBJ2-1, is ETGVTQSPTHLIKTRGQQVTLRCSSQSGHNTVSWYQQALGQGPQFIFQYYREEENGRGNFPPRFSGLQFPNYSSELNVNALELDDSALYLCASSSGLAAYNEQFFGPGTRLTVL.

This sequence joins TRBV5-1 and TRBJ2-2, with a possible D match to TRBD2 (6 bases). V gave up 7 bases and J gave up 3 bases, with 19 bases separating them. CDR1 and CDR2 from the germline V gene are SGHRS and YFSETQ. This CDR3 has 16 amino acids. The CDR3 loop is CASQAGLNPYTGELFF. For the CDR3, the DNA is TGCGCCAGCCAAGCCGGACTAAATCCCTACACCGGGGAGCTGTTTTTT. Using reference TRBV5-1 and TRBJ2-2 for the parts outside the CDR3, the full variable domain is KAGVTQTPRYLIKTRGQQVTLSCSPISGHRSVSWYQQTPGQGLQFLFEYFSETQRNKGNFPGRFSGRQFSNSRSEMNVSTLELGDSALYLCASQAGLNPYTGELFFGEGSRLTVL.

The V gene is TRBV5-1, the J gene TRBJ1-1; D is unresolved. The V gene lost 5 bases and the J gene lost 3 bases, with 11 bases spanning the gap. There are 13 residues in the CDR3. The germline CDR1 and CDR2 sequences are SGHRS and YFSETQ. The CDR3 DNA sequence: TGCGCCAGCAGGGAAGTCGAGGACACTGAAGCTTTCTTT. This encodes CASREVEDTEAFF.

The J gene is TRBJ2-6, the V gene TRBV10-3; 7 nucleotides agree with TRBD1. The CDR3 is 18 residues long. Germline V gene data show CDR1 as ENHRY and CDR2 as SYGVKD. J lost 0 bases, V lost 2 bases, and 7 bases had no gene match. The CDR3 spells CAISETGAPNSGANVLTF. The CDR3, as DNA: TGTGCCATCAGTGAGACAGGGGCTCCTAACTCTGGGGCCAACGTCCTGACTTTC.

V usage is TRBV6-1 and J usage is TRBJ1-4; D remains unclear. The CDR3 loop spans 14 amino acids. Trimming took 1 base from V and 8 from J, leaving 11 bases between them. Germline V gene data show CDR1 as MNHNS and CDR2 as SASEGT. CDR3 sequence: CASSEERFREKLFF. The CDR3 DNA is TGTGCCAGCAGTGAAGAGAGGTTTCGGGAAAAACTGTTTTTT.

The V gene is TRBV14, the J gene TRBJ2-1; TRBD2 aligns across 11 bases. After removal of 4 bases from V and 10 bases from J, the junction contained 15 bases not matched to a gene. Per germline, CDR1 SGHDN and CDR2 FVKESK. CDR3 length equals 17 residues. CDR3 residues: CASSPSFLTSGKAEQFF. The CDR3 DNA is TGTGCCAGCAGCCCCTCATTCTTGACTAGCGGGAAGGCGGAGCAGTTCTTC.

The rearrangement links TRBV28 to TRBJ2-1; possible D gene TRBD1, 5 bases. V lost 6 bases, J lost 5 bases, and 5 bases lay in between. CDR1 MDHEN and CDR2 SYDVKM come from the germline V gene. The CDR3 totals 11 residues. The CDR3 region is CASRDNNEQFF. CDR3 nucleotide sequence: TGTGCCAGCAGGGACAACAATGAGCAGTTCTTC.

This chain joins TRBV2 and TRBJ2-1; 7 nucleotides match TRBD2. The CDR3 contains 13 residues. After removal of 11 bases from V and 3 bases from J, the junction contained 7 bases not matched to a gene. Germline values: CDR1 SNHLY, CDR2 FYNNEI. DNA for the CDR3: TGTGCCGGGGGGGTTAGCGGCTACAATGAGCAGTTCTTC. Translating it yields CAGGVSGYNEQFF.

The rearrangement links TRBV9 to TRBJ2-7; D ambiguous. There are 13 residues in the CDR3. V gave up 0 bases and J gave up 5 bases, with 9 bases separating them. Germline V CDR1 and CDR2: SGDLS, YYNGEE. CDR3 sequence: CASSVARVDEQYF. Written as DNA, the CDR3 is TGTGCCAGCAGCGTAGCTCGGGTGGACGAGCAGTACTTC.

This clone was observed a few times. The chain's CDR3 is CATAGASLYEQYF. DNA of the CDR3: TGTGCCACCGCCGGCGCTAGCTTGTACGAGCAGTACTTC. This chain uses TRBV10-3 with TRBJ2-7, with TRBD2 as a possible D gene (5 bases). Trimming removed 10 bases at V and 4 bases at J, with 17 bases between. Germline V lookup: CDR1 ENHRY, CDR2 SYGVKD. This CDR3 contains 13 residues.

The chain has TRBV7-2 and TRBJ1-2; no firm D call. Germline V gives CDR1 SGHTA, CDR2 FQGNSA. The V and J ends lost 5 bases and 5 bases respectively, with 15 bases between them. This CDR3 region has 14 residues. CDR3 coding DNA: TGTGCCAGCAGCAATCCAGATCCCCCATATGGCTACACCTTC. Protein product: CASSNPDPPYGYTF.

This chain connects TRBV27 to TRBJ1-1; unclear D gene. Germline lookup yields CDR1 MNHEY and CDR2 SMNVEV (reference sequence). The CDR3 spans 15 residues. V dropped 3 bases and J dropped 1 base, with 12 bases sitting between them. The CDR3 bases are TGTGCCAGCAGTTTCCGTCGACGGGAGAACACTGAAGCTTTCTTT. Translating gives CASSFRRRENTEAFF.